The clone carrying this TCR beta chain came up a few times. The V end was cut by 3 bases, the J end by 7 bases, with 7 bases between. Per germline, CDR1 SEHNR and CDR2 FQNEAQ (reference sequence). The CDR3 length is 13 residues. Primers included in the PCR were 60 Vbeta and 13 Jbeta primers. Assay: immunoSEQ multiplex PCR; the TCRdb copy retains only in-frame clones and omits some. The repertoire holds about 160,000 clones, with over 80% as singletons. The sample originates from a study of cytomegalovirus exposure and HLA in healthy donors. The clonotype originates from a young woman in good health and CMV-seronegative. Sequencing was performed on PBMCs. The V gene is TRBV7-9, the J gene TRBJ1-6, with a possible D match to TRBD1 (6 bases). The chain's CDR3 is CASSFDRNSPLHF. CDR3 DNA sequence: TGTGCCAGCAGCTTCGACAGGAATTCACCCCTCCACTTT.